Listed here are 20 T cell receptor beta chains from one sample, sequenced in a study of blood T cell repertoires in COVID-19. Data came from immunoSEQ multiplex PCR; TCRdb stores just in-frame clones and leaves some out. The sample carries 90,000 to 100,000 clones, around 82% recorded once. The sequenced material came from peripheral blood. The receptor set was obtained from a man between 70 and 80 years old with active or convalescent COVID-19.

The V and J genes are TRBV30 and TRBJ1-2, with D unresolved. The CDR3 totals 15 residues. V gave up 0 bases and J gave up 4 bases, with 15 bases separating them. Germline V CDR1 and CDR2: GTSNPN, SVGIG (reference sequence). The DNA for the CDR3 is TGTGCCTGGAGTGTATCGGGGATGATAGGCTATGGCTACACCTTC. Translated, it gives CAWSVSGMIGYGYTF.

This sequence joins TRBV19 and TRBJ1-5, with D perhaps TRBD1 (6 bases). This CDR3 has 16 residues. Trimming left V 4 bases short and J 7 bases short, with 20 bases between. From germline, CDR1 is LNHDA and CDR2 SQIVND (reference sequence). In DNA, the CDR3 is TGTGCCAGTAGTACGCCCCTCACAGGGACCGGGCAGCCCCAGCATTTT. Its translation: CASSTPLTGTGQPQHF.

The chain carries TRBV5-1 and TRBJ1-5; D possibly corresponds to TRBD1 (5 bases). There are 16 residues in the CDR3. V lost 4 bases to trimming and J lost 1 base, with 15 bases between them. CDR1 is SGHRS and CDR2 is YFSETQ in the germline V gene. The CDR3 sequence is CASSPGGGGSNQPQHF. The CDR3 bases are TGCGCCAGCAGCCCCGGTGGGGGGGGAAGCAATCAGCCCCAGCATTTT. Full variable domain (remainder filled in from reference TRBV5-1 and TRBJ1-5): KAGVTQTPRYLIKTRGQQVTLSCSPISGHRSVSWYQQTPGQGLQFLFEYFSETQRNKGNFPGRFSGRQFSNSRSEMNVSTLELGDSALYLCASSPGGGGSNQPQHFGDGTRLSIL.

The chain carries TRBV9 and TRBJ2-7; 9 nucleotides line up with TRBD1. V shed 7 bases and J 3 bases; nucleotides not matched to a gene: 8. The germline gives CDR1 SGDLS, CDR2 YYNGEE. The CDR3 extends over 14 amino acids. DNA of the CDR3: TGTGCCAGCCAACCCGGGACAGGGTACTACGAGCAGTACTTC. Amino acid sequence: CASQPGTGYYEQYF.

The chain has TRBV27 and TRBJ2-1, with TRBD2 matching over 8 bases. V gave up 2 bases and J gave up 5 bases; unmatched junction bases: 5. The CDR3 loop spans 15 amino acids. Germline V gene sequence: CDR1 MNHEY, CDR2 SMNVEV (reference sequence). CDR3 protein: CASSLPGGGHNEQFF. The CDR3, as DNA: TGTGCCAGCAGTTTACCCGGGGGGGGGCACAATGAGCAGTTCTTC.

The V and J genes are TRBV10-3 and TRBJ2-2; maybe TRBD1 (6 bases). Deletions cut 0 bases from V and 6 bases from J, with 14 bases between. CDR1 ENHRY and CDR2 SYGVKD come from the germline V gene. The CDR3 runs to 16 residues. This chain's CDR3 is CAISESNQGKSGELFF. In DNA, the CDR3 is TGTGCCATCAGTGAGTCGAATCAGGGGAAGTCCGGGGAGCTGTTTTTT.

This sequence joins TRBV6-6 and TRBJ1-1, with 7 bases aligning to TRBD1. Unmatched junction bases numbered 12, after V lost 6 bases and J lost 5 bases. Germline V gene data show CDR1 as MNHNY and CDR2 as SVGAGI (reference sequence). CDR3 length equals 15 residues. CDR3 in amino acids: CASRKTGVALTEAFF. CDR3 bases: TGTGCCAGCAGAAAAACAGGGGTCGCCCTAACTGAAGCTTTCTTT.

J is TRBJ2-2 and V is TRBV7-3; 8 bases line up with TRBD2. The CDR3 is 15 amino acids. V dropped 5 bases and J dropped 3; count of bases not matched to a gene: 5. CDR1 is SGHTA, CDR2 FQGTGA, per germline. DNA of the CDR3: TGTGCCAGCAGCCCCGGGACTAGATACACCGGGGAGCTGTTTTTT. The encoded protein is CASSPGTRYTGELFF.

This clone occurred a few times. The chain uses TRBV10-3 and TRBJ1-3; TRBD1 might be the D (6 bases). This CDR3 comprises 13 residues. In germline, CDR1 is ENHRY, CDR2 SYGVKD. Trimming cost V 6 bases and J 4 bases, with 10 bases left between them. CDR3 sequence reads: CAIRPGQGNTIYF. The DNA for the CDR3 is TGTGCCATCAGGCCGGGACAAGGAAACACCATATATTTT.

This sequence joins TRBV23-1 and TRBJ1-5; D unresolved. TRBV23-1 is an ORF, and what it does is uncertain. This CDR3 contains 12 residues. Trimming shortened V by 5 bases and J by 5 bases, and 7 bases separated the two germline ends. The CDR3 nucleotides are TGCGCCAGCAGTGAAACAGATCAGCCCCAGCATTTT. Translation: CASSETDQPQHF.

This sequence joins TRBV6-6 and TRBJ2-3; 14 bases are a match to TRBD2. Germline assignment: CDR1 MNHNY and CDR2 SVGAGI (reference sequence). Unmatched junction bases numbered 4, after V lost 6 bases and J lost 2 bases. CDR3 size: 16 residues. The CDR3 sequence is CASRGLAGGTTDTQYF. Here the CDR3 DNA reads TGTGCCAGCAGAGGACTAGCGGGGGGAACCACAGATACGCAGTATTTT.

Only a few counts were recorded for this clone. The chain is built from TRBV4-2 and TRBJ1-5, with 7 bases lining up with TRBD1. V lost 1 base, J lost 3 bases, and 3 bases stayed unmatched. The germline gives CDR1 LGHNA, CDR2 YNFKEQ. The CDR3 loop spans 15 amino acids. Written as DNA, the CDR3 is TGTGCCAGCAGCCAAGGGGACAGAGTCAATCAGCCCCAGCATTTT. It translates to CASSQGDRVNQPQHF.

V gene TRBV11-2 combines with J gene TRBJ2-5, with 10 bases identical to TRBD2. Germline V CDR1 and CDR2: SGHAT, FQNNGV. There are 18 residues in the CDR3. The V segment lost 0 bases and the J segment 2 bases; nucleotides outside the gene matches: 9. The CDR3 region is CASSLDLRTSGFQETQYF. For the CDR3, the DNA is TGTGCCAGCAGCTTAGATCTTCGGACTAGCGGCTTTCAAGAGACCCAGTACTTC.

This chain links TRBV7-6 with TRBJ2-3, with 8 bases aligning to TRBD2. CDR3 length: 11 amino acids. Germline V lookup: CDR1 SGHVS, CDR2 FNYEAQ. V lost 5 bases and J lost 11; bases outside the gene matches: 3. CDR3 DNA: TGTGCCAGCAGCATTAGCGGGGAGCAGTATTTT. This translates into CASSISGEQYF. Supplemented by reference TRBV7-6 and TRBJ2-3, the full variable domain reads GAGVSQSPRYKVTKRGQDVALRCDPISGHVSLYWYRQALGQGPEFLTYFNYEAQQDKSGLPNDRFSAERPEGSISTLTIQRTEQRDSAMYRCASSISGEQYFGPGTRLTVL.

The chain combines TRBV6-2 or TRBV6-3 with TRBJ1-5; 8 bases are shared with TRBD1. J was trimmed by 6 bases and V by 6 bases; bases with no gene match: 10. The CDR3 length is 15 residues. The germline CDR1 and CDR2 sequences are MNHEY and SVGEGT. DNA of the CDR3: TGTGCCAGCAGCAGAGACAGGGGCGGTCTTCAGCCCCAGCATTTT. Amino acids: CASSRDRGGLQPQHF.

V is TRBV11-2 and J is TRBJ1-1; 10 nucleotides line up with TRBD1. This CDR3 spans 13 amino acids. J lost 5 bases, V lost 6 bases, and 3 bases had no gene match. Germline V lookup: CDR1 SGHAT, CDR2 FQNNGV. CDR3 in amino acids: CASSSGQGTEAFF. The CDR3 DNA sequence: TGTGCCAGCAGTTCGGGACAGGGGACTGAAGCTTTCTTT.

The chain recombines TRBV12-3 or TRBV12-4 with TRBJ2-7, with TRBD1 identical over 8 bases. The CDR3 covers 13 residues. J gave up 2 bases and V 8 bases, and 5 bases lay outside the gene matches. As DNA, the CDR3 is TGTGCCAGCGGAAGGACAGGGCCCTACGAGCAGTACTTC. Amino acids: CASGRTGPYEQYF.

This chain connects TRBV6-2 or TRBV6-3 to TRBJ1-1, with D tentatively TRBD1 (5 bases). This CDR3 spans 14 amino acids. The V and J ends lost 0 bases and 1 base respectively, with 6 bases between them. Germline lookup yields CDR1 MNHEY and CDR2 SVGEGT. The CDR3 coding sequence is TGTGCCAGCAGTTACTCAGGGGCGAACACTGAAGCTTTCTTT. Translated: CASSYSGANTEAFF.

This chain links TRBV4-2 with TRBJ2-1; D is possibly TRBD1 (6 bases). This CDR3 is built from 12 residues. Germline loops: CDR1 LGHNA, CDR2 YNFKEQ. Trimming shortened V by 1 base and J by 11 bases, and 9 bases separated the two germline ends. CDR3 sequence reads: CASSQGGGKQFF. The CDR3 DNA reads as TGTGCCAGCAGCCAAGGAGGGGGTAAGCAGTTCTTC.

In DNA form, the CDR3 reads TGTGCCAGCAGTTTATCGGGAGGGATGAGCAATCAGCCCCAGCATTTT. Residues: CASSLSGGMSNQPQHF. This chain links TRBV27 with TRBJ1-5; D call uncertain. The CDR3 sequence is 16 residues long. Germline V CDR1 and CDR2: MNHEY, SMNVEV (reference sequence). V was clipped by 0 bases and J by 1 base, with 10 bases between them.